Given below is one TCR beta chain in context. The antigen remains unidentified. Time point noted: peripheral blood 6 weeks after treatment start. The CDR3 covers 13 residues. Germline V gene data show CDR1 as GTSNPN and CDR2 as SVGIG (reference sequence). V lost 2 bases, J lost 2 bases, and 9 bases lay in between. The sample originates from a study of PD-L1 blockade in urothelial cancer. Study-level information: Before enrollment, 0 to 3 chemotherapy regimens had been given to patients. At 6 weeks and at 3 weeks (second dose) after treatment start, blood was analyzed.

Study-wide results and limits: Patients with durable benefit had greater blood expansion of tumor-associated TCR clones 3 weeks into treatment. Pretreatment clonality of the blood TCR repertoire below the median was predictive of superior survival.

Libraries were prepared by immunoSEQ multiplex PCR; TCRdb keeps only in-frame clonotypes and omits some of them. Of roughly 120,000 clones in the sample, approximately 90% were seen once. The sequencing here drew on PBMCs, taken around atezolizumab (anti-PD-L1) treatment. This clonotype was obtained from a man aged 55 to 70 with urothelial cancer. The genes are TRBV30 and TRBJ2-5; the D gene is possibly TRBD2 (5 bases). The CDR3 protein is CAWSQDLQETQYF. CDR3 DNA sequence: TGTGCCTGGAGTCAGGACTTACAAGAGACCCAGTACTTC.